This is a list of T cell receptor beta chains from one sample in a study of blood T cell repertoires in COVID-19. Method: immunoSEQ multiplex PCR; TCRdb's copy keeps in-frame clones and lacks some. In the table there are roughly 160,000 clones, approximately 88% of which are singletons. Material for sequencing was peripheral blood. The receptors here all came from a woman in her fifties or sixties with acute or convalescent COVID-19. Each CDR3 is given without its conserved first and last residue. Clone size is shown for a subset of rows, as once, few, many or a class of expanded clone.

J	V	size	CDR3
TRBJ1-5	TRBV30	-	AWRGTGNQPQH
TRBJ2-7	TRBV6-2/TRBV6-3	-	ASSYGGPYEQY
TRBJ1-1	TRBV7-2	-	ASSLALQGARAF
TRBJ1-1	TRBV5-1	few	ASSSAVGGVAEAF
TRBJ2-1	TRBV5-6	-	ASSLPGLPGNEQF
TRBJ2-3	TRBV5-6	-	ASSLLAGTGDTQY
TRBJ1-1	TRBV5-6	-	ASSLRKSTEAF
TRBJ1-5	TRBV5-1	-	ASSLAPGVQPQH
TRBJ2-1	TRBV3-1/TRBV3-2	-	ASSQEGTKTWL
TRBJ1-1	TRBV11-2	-	ASSRGGAF
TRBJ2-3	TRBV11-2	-	ASSFTSGVTDTQY
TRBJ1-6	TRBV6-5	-	ASSYRGGSPLH
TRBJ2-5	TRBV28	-	ASNPGHGRGTQY
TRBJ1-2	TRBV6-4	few	ASSDSGTGGLNYGYT
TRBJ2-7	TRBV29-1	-	SVGGTGIEQY
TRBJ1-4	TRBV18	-	ASSRTGAGEKLF